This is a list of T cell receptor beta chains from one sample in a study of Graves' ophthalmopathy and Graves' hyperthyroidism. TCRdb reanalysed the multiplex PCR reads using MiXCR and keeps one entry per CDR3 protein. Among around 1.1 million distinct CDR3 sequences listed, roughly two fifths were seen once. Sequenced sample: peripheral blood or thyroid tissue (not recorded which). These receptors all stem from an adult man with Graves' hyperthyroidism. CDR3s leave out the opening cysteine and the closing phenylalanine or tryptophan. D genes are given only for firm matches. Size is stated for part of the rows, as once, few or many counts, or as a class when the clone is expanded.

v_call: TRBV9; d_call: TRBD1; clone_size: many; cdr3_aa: ASSVGQGAGNTIY
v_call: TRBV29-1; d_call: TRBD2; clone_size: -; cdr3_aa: SVDPSGSILETQY
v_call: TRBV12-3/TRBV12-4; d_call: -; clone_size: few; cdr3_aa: ASRIPGQTGNTIY
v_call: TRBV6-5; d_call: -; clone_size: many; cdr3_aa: ASSYSAVNTEAF
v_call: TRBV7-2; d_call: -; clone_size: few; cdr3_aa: ASSSTPDPAAISHEQY
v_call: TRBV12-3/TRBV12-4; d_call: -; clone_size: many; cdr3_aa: ASMLRANTEAF
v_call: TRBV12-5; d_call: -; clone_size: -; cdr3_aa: ASSLHARVGWTTEAF
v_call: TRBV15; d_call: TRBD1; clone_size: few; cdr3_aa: ATSRDRQGADEQY
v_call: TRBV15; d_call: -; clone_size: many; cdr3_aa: ATRGGETQY
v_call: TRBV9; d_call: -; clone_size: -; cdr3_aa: ASSQQNGEQY
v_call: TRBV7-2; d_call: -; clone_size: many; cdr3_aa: ASSLWGGRNTEAF
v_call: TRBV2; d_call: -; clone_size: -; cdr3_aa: ASERENYGYT
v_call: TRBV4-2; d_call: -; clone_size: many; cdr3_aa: ASSQQENEKLF
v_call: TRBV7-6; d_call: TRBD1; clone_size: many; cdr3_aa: ASSYLTGDGETQY
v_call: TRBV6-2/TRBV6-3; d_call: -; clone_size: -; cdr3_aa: ASSYTDREQY
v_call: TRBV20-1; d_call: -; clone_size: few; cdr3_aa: SARAFSSYEQY
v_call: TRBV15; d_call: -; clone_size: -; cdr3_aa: ATSSLGSPYEQY
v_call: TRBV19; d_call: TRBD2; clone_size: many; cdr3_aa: ASRRTSGRQETQY
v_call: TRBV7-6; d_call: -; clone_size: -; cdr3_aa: ASSRGASGNTIY
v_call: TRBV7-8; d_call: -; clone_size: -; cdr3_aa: TSRVRDGSGANVLT
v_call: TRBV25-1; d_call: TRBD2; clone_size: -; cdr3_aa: ASSDAGRGLAETQY
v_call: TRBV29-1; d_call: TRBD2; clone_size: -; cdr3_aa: SVGTSGRAVEQY
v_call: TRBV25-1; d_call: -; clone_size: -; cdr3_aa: ASSEGPYGYT
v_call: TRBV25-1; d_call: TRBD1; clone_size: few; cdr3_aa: ASTGQGFGLRTDTQY
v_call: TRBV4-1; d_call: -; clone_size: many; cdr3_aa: ASSQAHGTNTEAF
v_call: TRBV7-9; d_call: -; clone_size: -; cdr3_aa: ASSQERPQGSYEQY
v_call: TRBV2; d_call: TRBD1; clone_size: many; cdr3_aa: ASGGQGTTNEKLF
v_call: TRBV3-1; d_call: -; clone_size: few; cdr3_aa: ASRASAGTEAF